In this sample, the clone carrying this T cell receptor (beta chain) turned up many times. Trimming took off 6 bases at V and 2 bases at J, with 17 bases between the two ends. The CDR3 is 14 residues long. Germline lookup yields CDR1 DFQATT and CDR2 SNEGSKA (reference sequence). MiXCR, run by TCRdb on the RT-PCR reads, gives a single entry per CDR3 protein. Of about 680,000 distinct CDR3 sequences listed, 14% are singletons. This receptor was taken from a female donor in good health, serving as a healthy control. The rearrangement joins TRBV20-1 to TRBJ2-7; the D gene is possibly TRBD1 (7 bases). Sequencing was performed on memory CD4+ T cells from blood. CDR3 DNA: TGCAGTGCCCAAGGAGGGACAGACCCCTACGAGCAGTACTTC. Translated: CSAQGGTDPYEQYF.